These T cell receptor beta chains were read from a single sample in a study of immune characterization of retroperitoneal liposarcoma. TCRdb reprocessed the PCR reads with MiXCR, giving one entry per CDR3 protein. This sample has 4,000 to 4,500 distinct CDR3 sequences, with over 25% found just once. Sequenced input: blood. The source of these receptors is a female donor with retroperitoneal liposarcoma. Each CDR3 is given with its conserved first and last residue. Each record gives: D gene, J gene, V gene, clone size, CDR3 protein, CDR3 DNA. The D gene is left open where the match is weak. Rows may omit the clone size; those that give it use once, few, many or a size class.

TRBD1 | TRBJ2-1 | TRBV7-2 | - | CASSLRTGNQETQFF | TGTGCCAGCAGCTTAAGGACAGGGAATCAAGAGACCCAGTTCTTC
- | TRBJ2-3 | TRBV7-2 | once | CASSLVRDTQYF | TGTGCCAGCAGCTTAGTGAGAGATACGCAGTATTTT
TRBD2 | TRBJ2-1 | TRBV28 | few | CASSLLGTSGGGEQFF | TGTGCCAGCAGTTTACTTGGGACTAGCGGAGGGGGTGAGCAGTTCTTC
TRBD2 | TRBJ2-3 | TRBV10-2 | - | CASGTTVDTQYF | TGCGCCAGCGGGACTACCGTCGATACGCAGTATTTT
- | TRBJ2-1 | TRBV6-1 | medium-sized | CASRDRSSYNEQFF | TGTGCCAGCAGGGACCGCAGCTCCTACAATGAGCAGTTCTTC
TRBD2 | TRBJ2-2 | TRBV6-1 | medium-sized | CASRTFWEGAGENPGELFF | TGTGCCAGCAGAACTTTCTGGGAAGGCGCGGGGGAAAACCCCGGGGAGCTGTTTTTT
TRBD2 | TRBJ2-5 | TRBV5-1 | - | CASSPGGEQETQYF | TGCGCCAGCAGCCCTGGGGGGGAACAAGAGACCCAGTACTTC
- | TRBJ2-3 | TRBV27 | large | CASSLSSSTDTQYF | TGTGCCAGCAGTTTATCCTCTAGCACAGATACGCAGTATTTT
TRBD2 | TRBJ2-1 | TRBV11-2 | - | CASSLGLDSNEQFF | TGTGCCAGCAGCTTGGGACTAGATTCGAATGAGCAGTTCTTC
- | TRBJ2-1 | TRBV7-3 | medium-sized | CASSLDNGAYNEQFF | TGTGCCAGCAGCTTAGACAATGGGGCCTACAATGAGCAGTTCTTC
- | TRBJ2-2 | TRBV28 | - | CASSSGAPGGELFF | TGTGCCAGCAGTTCCGGGGCCCCCGGCGGGGAGCTGTTTTTT
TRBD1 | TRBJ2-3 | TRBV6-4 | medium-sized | CASSDGTGDTDTQYF | TGTGCCAGCAGCGATGGGACAGGGGACACAGATACGCAGTATTTT
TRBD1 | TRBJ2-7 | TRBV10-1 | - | CASSAGTGASYEQYF | TGCGCCAGCAGTGCTGGGACAGGCGCGTCCTACGAGCAGTACTTC
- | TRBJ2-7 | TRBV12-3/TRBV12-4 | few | CASSSLDREGYEQYF | TGTGCCAGCAGTTCCTTAGACAGGGAGGGCTACGAGCAGTACTTC
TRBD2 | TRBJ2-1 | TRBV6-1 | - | CASRTASGYNEQFF | TGTGCCAGCAGGACGGCTAGCGGGTACAATGAGCAGTTCTTC
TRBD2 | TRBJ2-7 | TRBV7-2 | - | CASSLTSGSYNEQYF | TGTGCCAGCAGCTTGACTAGCGGGAGTTACAATGAGCAGTACTTC
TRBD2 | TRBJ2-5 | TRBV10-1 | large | CASSDRTSRETQYF | TGCGCCAGCAGTGACCGGACTAGCCGAGAGACCCAGTACTTC
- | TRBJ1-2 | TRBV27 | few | CASSPRGGYGYTF | TGTGCCAGCAGCCCTAGGGGGGGCTATGGCTACACCTTC
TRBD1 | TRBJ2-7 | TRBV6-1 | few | CASSQQGAGYEQYF | TGTGCCAGCAGCCAACAGGGGGCGGGCTACGAGCAGTACTTC
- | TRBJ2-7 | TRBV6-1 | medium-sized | CASSEGQGREQYF | TGTGCCAGCAGTGAGGGGCAGGGGCGCGAGCAGTACTTC
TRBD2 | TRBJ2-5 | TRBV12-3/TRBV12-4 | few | CASTPGEGQYF | TGTGCCAGCACCCCTGGGGAGGGGCAGTACTTC
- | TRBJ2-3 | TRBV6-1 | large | CASSEQGPFTDTQYF | TGTGCCAGCAGTGAACAAGGACCTTTCACAGATACGCAGTATTTT
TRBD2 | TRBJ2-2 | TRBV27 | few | CASRGLAANTGELFF | TGTGCCAGCCGAGGACTAGCGGCAAACACCGGGGAGCTGTTTTTT
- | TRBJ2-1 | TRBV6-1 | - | CASSEVNRAYEQFF | TGTGCCAGCAGTGAAGTCAACAGGGCCTACGAGCAGTTCTTC
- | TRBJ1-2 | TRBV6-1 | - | CASSAWGALGYTF | TGTGCCAGCAGCGCCTGGGGGGCCCTAGGCTACACCTTC